This T cell receptor beta chain was recorded in a study of cytomegalovirus exposure and HLA in healthy donors. Regarding donors, all were healthy bone marrow donors. Study-wide points: A later analysis linked a missense DCLRE1C variant to TCR beta V- and J-gene trimming.

Germline assignment: CDR1 LGHNA and CDR2 YNFKEQ. The length of the CDR3 is 15 residues. The V and J ends lost 4 bases and 6 bases respectively, with 18 bases between them. Of note for this clone: Its antigen remains unknown.

It was with 60 Vbeta and 13 Jbeta primers that the PCR ran. Assay: immunoSEQ multiplex PCR; the TCRdb copy retains only in-frame clones and omits some. In the table there are around 200,000 clones, roughly 84% of which are singletons. The sequenced material came from PBMCs. The clonotype originates from a man aged 50 to 60 in good health and CMV-seronegative. The rearrangement joins TRBV4-2 to TRBJ1-2, with D tentatively TRBD1 (5 bases). In DNA form, the CDR3 reads TGTGCCAGCAGCCCCCCATCGGGGGATTTAAATGGCTACACCTTC. Its translation is CASSPPSGDLNGYTF.